This T cell receptor (beta chain) was observed in a study of CD8 T cells in Susac syndrome. Looking at the study overall: Patients with Susac syndrome were therapy-naive, taking corticosteroids, with some also receiving intravenous immunoglobulin, or taking intravenous immunoglobulin alone at the time their blood was drawn.

It was with random hexamers that about 0.45 to 1 ug RNA was reverse transcribed. One entry per CDR3 protein, called by TCRdb with MiXCR from the immunoSEQ multiplex PCR reads. The table lists approximately 74,000 distinct CDR3 sequences, about 92% of them singletons. With 1 base clipped from V and 4 bases from J, the junction kept 3 bases outside the gene matches. Germline V CDR1 and CDR2: MDHEN, SYDVKM. The CDR3 loop spans 14 amino acids. Sequences were obtained from CD4+ T cells from PBMCs. The TCR was taken from a human donor with Susac syndrome. The chain combines TRBV28 with TRBJ2-7; the match to TRBD1 covers 8 bases. Here the CDR3 DNA reads TGTGCCAGCAGTTTATCAGGACAGGGTTACGAGCAGTACTTC. As protein: CASSLSGQGYEQYF.